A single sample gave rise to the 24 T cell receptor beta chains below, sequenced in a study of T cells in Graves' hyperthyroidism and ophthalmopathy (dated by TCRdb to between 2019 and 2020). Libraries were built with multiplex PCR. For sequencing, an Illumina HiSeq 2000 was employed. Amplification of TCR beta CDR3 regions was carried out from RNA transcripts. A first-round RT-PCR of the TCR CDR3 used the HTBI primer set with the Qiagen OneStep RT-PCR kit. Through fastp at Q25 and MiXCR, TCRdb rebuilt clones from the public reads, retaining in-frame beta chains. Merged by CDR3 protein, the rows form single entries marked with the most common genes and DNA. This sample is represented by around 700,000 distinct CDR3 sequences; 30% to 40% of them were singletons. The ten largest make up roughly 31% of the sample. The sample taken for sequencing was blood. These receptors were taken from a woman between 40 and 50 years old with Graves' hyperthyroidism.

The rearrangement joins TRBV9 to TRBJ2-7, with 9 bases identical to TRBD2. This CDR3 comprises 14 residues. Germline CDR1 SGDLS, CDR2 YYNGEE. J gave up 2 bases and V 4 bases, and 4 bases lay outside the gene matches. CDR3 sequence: CASSPTSGPYEQYF. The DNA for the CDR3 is TGTGCCAGCAGCCCGACTAGCGGCCCCTACGAGCAGTACTTC.

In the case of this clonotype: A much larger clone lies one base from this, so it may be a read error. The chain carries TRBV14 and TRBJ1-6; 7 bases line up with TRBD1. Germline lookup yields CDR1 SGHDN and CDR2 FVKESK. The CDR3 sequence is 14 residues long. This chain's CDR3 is CANSQQGQGSPLHF. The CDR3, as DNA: TGTGCCAACAGCCAACAGGGGCAAGGTTCACCCCTCCACTTT.

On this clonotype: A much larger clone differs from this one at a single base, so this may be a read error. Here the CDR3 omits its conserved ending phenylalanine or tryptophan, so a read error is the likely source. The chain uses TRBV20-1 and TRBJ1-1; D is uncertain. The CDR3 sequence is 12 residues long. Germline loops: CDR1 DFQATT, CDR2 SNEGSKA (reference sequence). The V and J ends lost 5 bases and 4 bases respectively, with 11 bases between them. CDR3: CSALGPGTEAFL. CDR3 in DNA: TGCAGTGCTTTAGGGCCGGGCACTGAAGCTTTCCTT.

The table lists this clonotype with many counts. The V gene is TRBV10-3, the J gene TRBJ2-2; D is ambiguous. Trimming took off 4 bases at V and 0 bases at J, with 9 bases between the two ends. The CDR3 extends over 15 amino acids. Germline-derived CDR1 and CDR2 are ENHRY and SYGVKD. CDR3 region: CAISGKDSNTGELFF. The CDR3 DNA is TGTGCCATCAGTGGGAAAGACTCGAACACCGGGGAGCTGTTTTTT.

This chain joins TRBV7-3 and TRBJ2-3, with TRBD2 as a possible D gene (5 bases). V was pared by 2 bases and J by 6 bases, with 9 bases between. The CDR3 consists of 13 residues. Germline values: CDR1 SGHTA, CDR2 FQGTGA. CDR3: CASSLFREDTQYF. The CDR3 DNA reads TGTGCCAGCAGCTTATTTAGGGAGGATACGCAGTATTTT.

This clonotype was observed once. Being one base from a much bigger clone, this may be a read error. The CDR3 DNA is TGTGCCAGCGGCCCCATCGGACAGGTCCCCACTGAAGCTTTCTTT. Translation gives CASGPIGQVPTEAFF. J is TRBJ1-1 and V is TRBV2; TRBD1 aligns across 7 bases. CDR3 length: 15 residues. Germline V gene data show CDR1 as SNHLY and CDR2 as FYNNEI. V was clipped by 8 bases and J by 4 bases; unmatched bases: 13. Supplemented by reference TRBV2 and TRBJ1-1, the full variable domain reads EPEVTQTPSHQVTQMGQEVILRCVPISNHLYFYWYRQILGQKVEFLVSFYNNEISEKSEIFDDQFSVERPDGSNFTLKIRSTKLEDSAMYFCASGPIGQVPTEAFFGQGTRLTVV.

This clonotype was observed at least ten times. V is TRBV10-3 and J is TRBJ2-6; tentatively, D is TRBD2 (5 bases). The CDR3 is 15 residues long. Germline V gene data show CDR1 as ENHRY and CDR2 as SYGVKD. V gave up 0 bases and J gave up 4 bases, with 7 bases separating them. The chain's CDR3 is CAISESPGGANVLTF. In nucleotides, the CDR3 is TGTGCCATCAGTGAGTCACCGGGGGGGGCCAACGTCCTGACTTTC.

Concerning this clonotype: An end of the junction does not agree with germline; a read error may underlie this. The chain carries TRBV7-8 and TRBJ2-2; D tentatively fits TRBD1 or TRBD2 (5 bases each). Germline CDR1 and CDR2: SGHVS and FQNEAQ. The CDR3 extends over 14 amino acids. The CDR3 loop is CASSLTANTGELSW. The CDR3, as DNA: TGTGCCAGCAGCTTGACAGCGAACACCGGGGAGCTGTCTTGG. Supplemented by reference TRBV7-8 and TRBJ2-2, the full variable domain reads GAGVSQSPRYKVAKRGQDVALRCDPISGHVSLFWYQQALGQGPEFLTYFQNEAQLDKSGLPSDRFFAERPEGSVSTLKIQRTQQEDSAVYLCASSLTANTGELSWGEGSRLTVL.

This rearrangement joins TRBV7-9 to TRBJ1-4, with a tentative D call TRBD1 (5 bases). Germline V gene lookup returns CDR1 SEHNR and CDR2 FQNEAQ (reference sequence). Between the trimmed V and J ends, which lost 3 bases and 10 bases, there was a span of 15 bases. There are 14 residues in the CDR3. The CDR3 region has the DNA TGTGCCAGCAGCTTGGCCCAGGGTGAAGTAAAACTGTTTTTT. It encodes CASSLAQGEVKLFF.

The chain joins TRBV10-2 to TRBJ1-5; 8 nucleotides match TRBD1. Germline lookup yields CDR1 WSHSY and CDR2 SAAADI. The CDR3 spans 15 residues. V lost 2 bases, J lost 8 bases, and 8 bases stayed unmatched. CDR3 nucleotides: TGCGCCAGCAGTGAGGGACAGGGACCTCCCAAGCCCCAGCATTTT. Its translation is CASSEGQGPPKPQHF.

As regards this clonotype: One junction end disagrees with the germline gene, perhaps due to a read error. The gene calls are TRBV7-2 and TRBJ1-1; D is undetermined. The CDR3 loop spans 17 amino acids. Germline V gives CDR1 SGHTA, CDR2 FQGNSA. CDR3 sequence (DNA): TGCGCCAGCAGCCAAGGGCCAAGAAAAAGTCGGAACACTGAAGCTTTCTTT. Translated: CASSQGPRKSRNTEAFF. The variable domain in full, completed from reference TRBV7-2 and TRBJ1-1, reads GAGVSQSPSNKVTEKGKDVELRCDPISGHTALYWYRQSLGQGLEFLIYFQGNSAPDKSGLPSDRFSAERTGGSVSTLTIQRTQQEDSAVYLCASSQGPRKSRNTEAFFGQGTRLTVV.

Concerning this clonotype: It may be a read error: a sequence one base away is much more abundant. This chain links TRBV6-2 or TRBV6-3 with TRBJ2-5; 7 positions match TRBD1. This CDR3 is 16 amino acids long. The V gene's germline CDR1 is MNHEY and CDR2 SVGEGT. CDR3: CASSFPTGLGQGTQYF. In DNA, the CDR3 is TGTGCCAGCAGTTTCCCGACAGGGCTCGGCCAAGGGACCCAGTACTTC.

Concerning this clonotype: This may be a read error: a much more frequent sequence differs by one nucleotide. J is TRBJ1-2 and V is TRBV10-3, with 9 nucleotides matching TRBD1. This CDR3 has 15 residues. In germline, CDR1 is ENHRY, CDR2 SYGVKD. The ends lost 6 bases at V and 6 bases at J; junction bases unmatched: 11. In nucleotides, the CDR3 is TGTGCCATCAGGGGGGACAGGGTGACGGACAATGGCTACACCTTC. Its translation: CAIRGDRVTDNGYTF.

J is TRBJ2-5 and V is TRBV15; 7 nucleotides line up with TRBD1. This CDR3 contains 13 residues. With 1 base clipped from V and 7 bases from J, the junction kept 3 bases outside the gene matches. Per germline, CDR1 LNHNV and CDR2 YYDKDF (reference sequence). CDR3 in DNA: TGTGCCACCAGCAGAGGGGACAGATTGACCCAGTACTTC. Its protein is CATSRGDRLTQYF.

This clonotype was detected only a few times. Written as DNA, the CDR3 is TGCAGCGCCACCGCCGGGACGGCGAACACCGGGGAGCTGTTTTTT. This translates into CSATAGTANTGELFF. The V call is TRBV29-1, the J call TRBJ2-2; either TRBD1 or TRBD2 may supply D (5 bases each). Trimming cost V 7 bases and J 0 bases, with 15 bases left between them. CDR1 SQVTM and CDR2 ANQGSEA come from the germline V gene. The CDR3 covers 15 residues.

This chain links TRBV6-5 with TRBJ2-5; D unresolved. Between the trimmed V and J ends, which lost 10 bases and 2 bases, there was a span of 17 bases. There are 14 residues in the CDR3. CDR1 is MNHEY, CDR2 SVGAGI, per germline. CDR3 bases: TGTGCCACCACGCAAAGTCGGCGGCAAGAGACCCAGTACTTC. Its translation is CATTQSRRQETQYF.

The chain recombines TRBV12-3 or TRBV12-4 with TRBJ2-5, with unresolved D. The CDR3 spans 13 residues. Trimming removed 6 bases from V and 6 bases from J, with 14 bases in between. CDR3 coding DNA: TGTGCCAGCAGCGAGACCGGGTCGAAGACCCAGTACTTC. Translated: CASSETGSKTQYF.

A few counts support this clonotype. In DNA form, the CDR3 reads TGCAGTGCTAACTCCCTACTAGCGGGTTATTGGCAGTACTTC. Amino acids: CSANSLLAGYWQYF. The J gene is TRBJ2-7, the V gene TRBV20-1; 9 bases are a match to TRBD2. Per germline, CDR1 DFQATT and CDR2 SNEGSKA (reference sequence). The CDR3 totals 14 residues. V lost 4 bases, J lost 9 bases, and 13 bases stayed unmatched.

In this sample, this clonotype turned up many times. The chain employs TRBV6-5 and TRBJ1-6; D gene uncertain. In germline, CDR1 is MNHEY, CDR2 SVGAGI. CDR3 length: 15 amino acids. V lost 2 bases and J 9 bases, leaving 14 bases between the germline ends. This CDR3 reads CASSYDRGMVSPLHF. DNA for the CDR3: TGTGCCAGCAGTTACGATCGGGGAATGGTTTCACCCCTCCACTTT.

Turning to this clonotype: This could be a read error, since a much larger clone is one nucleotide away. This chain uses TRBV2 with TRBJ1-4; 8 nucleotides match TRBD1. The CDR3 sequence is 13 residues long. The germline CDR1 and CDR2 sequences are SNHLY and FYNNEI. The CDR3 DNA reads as TGTGTCAGCAGTGGACAGGGCCTTGAAAAACTGTTTTTT. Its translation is CVSSGQGLEKLFF.

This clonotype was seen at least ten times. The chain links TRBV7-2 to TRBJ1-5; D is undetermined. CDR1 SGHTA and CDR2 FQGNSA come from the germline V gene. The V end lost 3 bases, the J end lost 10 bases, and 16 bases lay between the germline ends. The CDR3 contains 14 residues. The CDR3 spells CASSLGADRVPQHF. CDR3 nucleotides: TGTGCCAGCAGCTTGGGTGCAGATCGAGTTCCCCAGCATTTT. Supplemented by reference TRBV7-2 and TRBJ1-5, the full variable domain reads GAGVSQSPSNKVTEKGKDVELRCDPISGHTALYWYRQSLGQGLEFLIYFQGNSAPDKSGLPSDRFSAERTGGSVSTLTIQRTQQEDSAVYLCASSLGADRVPQHFGDGTRLSIL.

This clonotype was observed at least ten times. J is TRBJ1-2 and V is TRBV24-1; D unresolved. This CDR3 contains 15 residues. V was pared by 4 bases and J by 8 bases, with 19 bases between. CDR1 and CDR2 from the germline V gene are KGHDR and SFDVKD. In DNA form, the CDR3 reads TGTGCCACCAGTGACACCACTTCTTGGAGGGAAGGCTACACCTTC. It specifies CATSDTTSWREGYTF.

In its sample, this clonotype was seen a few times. CDR3 DNA: TGTGCCAGCAGGATATCAGGGGAGACTGAAGCTTTCTTT. It translates to CASRISGETEAFF. This chain uses TRBV6-5 with TRBJ1-1, with D possibly matching TRBD1 (6 bases). The V gene's germline CDR1 is MNHEY and CDR2 SVGAGI. The V end lost 6 bases, the J end lost 5 bases, and 13 bases lay between the germline ends. The CDR3 has 13 residues.

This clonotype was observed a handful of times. The CDR3 reads CASSMTGGLGEKLFF. The CDR3, as DNA: TGTGCCAGCAGCATGACGGGCGGGCTGGGTGAAAAACTGTTTTTT. This chain links TRBV12-3 or TRBV12-4 with TRBJ1-4; D not certain. CDR3 length: 15 amino acids. Trimming removed 6 bases at V and 7 bases at J, with 18 bases between.